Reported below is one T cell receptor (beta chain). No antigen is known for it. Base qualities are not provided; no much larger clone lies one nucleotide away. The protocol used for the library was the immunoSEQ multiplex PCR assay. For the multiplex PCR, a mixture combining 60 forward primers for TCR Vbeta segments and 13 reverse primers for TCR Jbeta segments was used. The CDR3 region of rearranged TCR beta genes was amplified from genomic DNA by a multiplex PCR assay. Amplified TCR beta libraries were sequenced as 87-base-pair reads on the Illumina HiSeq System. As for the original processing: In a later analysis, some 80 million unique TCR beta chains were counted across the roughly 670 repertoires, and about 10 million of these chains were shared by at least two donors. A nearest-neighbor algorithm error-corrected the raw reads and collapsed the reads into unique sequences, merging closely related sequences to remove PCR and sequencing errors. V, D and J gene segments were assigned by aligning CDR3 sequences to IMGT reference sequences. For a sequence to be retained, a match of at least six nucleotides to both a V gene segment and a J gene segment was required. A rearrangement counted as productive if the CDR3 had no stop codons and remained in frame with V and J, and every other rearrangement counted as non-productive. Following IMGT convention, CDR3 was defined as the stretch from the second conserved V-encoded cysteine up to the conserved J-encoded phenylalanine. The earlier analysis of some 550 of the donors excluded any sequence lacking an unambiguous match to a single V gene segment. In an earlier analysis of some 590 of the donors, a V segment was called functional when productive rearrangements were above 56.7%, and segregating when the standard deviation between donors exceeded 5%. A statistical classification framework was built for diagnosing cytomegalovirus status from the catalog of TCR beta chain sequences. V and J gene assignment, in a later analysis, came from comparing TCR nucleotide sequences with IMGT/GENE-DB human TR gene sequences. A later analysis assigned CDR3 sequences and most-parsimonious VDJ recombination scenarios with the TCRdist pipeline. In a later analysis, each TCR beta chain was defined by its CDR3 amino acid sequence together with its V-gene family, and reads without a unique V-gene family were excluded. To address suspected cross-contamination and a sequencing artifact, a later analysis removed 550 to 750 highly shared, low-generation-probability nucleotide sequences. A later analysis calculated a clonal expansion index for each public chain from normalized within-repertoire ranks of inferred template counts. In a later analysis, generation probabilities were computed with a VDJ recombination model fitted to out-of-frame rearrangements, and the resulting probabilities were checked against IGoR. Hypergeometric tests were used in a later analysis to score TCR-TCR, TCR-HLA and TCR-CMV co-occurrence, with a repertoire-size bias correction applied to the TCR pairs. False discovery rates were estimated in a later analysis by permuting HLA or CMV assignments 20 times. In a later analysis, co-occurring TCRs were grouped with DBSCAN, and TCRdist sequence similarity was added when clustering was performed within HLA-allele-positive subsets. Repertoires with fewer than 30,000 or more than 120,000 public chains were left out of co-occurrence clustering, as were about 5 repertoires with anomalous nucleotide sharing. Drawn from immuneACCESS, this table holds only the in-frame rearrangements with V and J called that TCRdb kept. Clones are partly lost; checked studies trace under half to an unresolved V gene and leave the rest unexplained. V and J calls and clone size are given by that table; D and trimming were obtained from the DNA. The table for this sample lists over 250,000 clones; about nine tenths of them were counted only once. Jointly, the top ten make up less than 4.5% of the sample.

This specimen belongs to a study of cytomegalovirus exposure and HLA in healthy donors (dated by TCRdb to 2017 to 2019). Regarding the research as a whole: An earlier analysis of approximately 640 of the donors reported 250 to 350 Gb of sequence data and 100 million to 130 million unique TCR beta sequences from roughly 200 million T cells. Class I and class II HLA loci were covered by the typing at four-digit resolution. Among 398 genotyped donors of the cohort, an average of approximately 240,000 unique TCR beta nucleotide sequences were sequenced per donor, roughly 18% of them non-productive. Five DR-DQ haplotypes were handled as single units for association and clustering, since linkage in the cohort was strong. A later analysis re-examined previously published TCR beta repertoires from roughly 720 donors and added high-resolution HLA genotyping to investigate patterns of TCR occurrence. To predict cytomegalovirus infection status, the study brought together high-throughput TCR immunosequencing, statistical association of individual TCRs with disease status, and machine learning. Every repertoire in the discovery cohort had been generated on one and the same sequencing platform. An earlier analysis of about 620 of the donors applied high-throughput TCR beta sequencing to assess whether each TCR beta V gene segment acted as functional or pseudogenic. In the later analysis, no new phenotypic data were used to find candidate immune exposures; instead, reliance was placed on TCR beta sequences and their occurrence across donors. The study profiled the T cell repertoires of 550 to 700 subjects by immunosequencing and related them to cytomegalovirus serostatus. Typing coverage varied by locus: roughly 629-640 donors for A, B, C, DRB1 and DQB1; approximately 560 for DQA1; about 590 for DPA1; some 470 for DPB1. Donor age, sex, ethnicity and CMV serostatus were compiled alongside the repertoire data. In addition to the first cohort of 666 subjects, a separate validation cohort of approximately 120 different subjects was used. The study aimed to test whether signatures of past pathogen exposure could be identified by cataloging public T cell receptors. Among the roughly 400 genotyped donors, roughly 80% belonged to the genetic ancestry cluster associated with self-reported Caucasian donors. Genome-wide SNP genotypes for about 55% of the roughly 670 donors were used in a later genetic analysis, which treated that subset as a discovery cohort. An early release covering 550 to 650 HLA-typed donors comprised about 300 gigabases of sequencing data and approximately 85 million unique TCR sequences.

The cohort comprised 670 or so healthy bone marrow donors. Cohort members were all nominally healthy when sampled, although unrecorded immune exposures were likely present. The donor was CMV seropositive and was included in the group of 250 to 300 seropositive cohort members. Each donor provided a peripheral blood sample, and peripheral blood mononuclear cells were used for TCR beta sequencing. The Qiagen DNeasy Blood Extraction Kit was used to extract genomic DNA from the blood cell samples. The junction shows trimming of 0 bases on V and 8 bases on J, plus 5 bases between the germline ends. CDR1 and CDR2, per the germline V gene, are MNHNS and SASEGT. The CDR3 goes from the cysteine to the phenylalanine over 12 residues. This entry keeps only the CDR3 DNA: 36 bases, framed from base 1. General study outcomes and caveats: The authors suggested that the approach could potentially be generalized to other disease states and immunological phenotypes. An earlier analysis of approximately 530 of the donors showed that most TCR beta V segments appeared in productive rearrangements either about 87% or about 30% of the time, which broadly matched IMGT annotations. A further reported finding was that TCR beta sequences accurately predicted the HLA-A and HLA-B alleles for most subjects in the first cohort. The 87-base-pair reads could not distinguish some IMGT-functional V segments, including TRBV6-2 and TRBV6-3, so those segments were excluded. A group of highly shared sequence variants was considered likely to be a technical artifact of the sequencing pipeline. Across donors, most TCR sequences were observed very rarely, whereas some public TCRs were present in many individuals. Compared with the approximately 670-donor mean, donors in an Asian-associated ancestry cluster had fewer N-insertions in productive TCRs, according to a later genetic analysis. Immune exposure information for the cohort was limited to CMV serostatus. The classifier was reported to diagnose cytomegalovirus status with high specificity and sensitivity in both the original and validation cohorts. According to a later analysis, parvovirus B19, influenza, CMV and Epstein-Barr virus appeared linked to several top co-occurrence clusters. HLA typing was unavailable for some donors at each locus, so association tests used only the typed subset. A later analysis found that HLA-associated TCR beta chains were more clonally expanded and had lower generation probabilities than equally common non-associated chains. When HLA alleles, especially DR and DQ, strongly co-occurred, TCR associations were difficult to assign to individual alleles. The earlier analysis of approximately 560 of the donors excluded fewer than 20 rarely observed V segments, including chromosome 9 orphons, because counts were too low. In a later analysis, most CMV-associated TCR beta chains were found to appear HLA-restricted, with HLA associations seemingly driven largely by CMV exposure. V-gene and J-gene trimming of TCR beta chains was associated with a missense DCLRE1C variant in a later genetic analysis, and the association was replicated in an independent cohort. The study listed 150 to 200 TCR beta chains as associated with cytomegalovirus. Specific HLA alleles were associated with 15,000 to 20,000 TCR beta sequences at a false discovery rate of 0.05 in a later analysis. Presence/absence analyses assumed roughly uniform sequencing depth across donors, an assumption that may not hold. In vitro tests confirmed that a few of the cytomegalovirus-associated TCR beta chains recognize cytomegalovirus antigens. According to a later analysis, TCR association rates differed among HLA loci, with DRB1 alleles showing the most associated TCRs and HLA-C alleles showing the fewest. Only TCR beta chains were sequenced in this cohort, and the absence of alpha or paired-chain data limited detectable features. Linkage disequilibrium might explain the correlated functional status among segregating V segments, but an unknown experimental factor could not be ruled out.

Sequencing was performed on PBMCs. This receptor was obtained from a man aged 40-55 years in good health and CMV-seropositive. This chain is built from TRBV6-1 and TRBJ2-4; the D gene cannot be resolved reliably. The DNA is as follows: TGTGCCAGCAGTGAAGCGGGCCACATTCAGTACTTC. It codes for CASSEAGHIQYF.